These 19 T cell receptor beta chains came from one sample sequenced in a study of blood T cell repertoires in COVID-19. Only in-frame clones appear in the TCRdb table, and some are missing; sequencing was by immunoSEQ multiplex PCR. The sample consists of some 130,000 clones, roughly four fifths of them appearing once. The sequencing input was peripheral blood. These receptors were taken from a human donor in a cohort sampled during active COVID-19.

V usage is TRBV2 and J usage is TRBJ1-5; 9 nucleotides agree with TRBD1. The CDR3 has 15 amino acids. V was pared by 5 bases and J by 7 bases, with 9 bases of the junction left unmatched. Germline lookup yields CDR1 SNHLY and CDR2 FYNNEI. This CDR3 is CASSPGQGVNQPQHF. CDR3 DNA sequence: TGTGCCAGCAGTCCGGGACAGGGAGTCAACCAGCCCCAGCATTTT.

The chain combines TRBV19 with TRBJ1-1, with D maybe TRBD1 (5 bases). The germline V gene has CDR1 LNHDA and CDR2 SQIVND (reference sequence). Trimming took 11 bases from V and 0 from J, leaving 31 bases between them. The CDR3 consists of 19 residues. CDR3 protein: CASKDGGRRGIRVNTEAFF. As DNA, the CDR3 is TGTGCCTCGAAGGACGGGGGTCGAAGAGGTATAAGGGTGAACACTGAAGCTTTCTTT.

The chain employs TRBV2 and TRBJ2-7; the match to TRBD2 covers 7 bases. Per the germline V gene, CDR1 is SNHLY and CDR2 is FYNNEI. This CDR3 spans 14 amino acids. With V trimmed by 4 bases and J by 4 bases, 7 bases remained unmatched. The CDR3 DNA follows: TGTGCCAGCAGTGCTCTTTGGGGGGGATACGAGCAGTACTTC. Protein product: CASSALWGGYEQYF.

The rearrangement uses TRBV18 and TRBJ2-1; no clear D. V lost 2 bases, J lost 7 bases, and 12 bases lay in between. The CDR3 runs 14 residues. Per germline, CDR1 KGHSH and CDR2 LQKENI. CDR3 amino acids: CASSPTAGRNEQFF. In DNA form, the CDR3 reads TGTGCCAGCTCACCAACAGCAGGAAGGAATGAGCAGTTCTTC.

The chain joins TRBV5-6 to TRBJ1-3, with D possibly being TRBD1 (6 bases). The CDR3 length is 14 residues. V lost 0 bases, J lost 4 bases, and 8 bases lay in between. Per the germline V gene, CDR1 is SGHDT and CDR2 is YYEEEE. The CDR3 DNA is TGTGCCAGCAGCTTGGCCAGGGGCGGAAACACCATATATTTT. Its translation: CASSLARGGNTIYF.

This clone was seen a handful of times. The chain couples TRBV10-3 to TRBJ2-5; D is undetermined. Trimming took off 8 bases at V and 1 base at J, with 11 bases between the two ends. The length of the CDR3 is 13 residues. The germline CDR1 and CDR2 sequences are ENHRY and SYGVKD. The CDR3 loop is CAISSQVQETQYF. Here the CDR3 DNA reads TGTGCCATCTCGTCTCAGGTCCAAGAGACCCAGTACTTC.

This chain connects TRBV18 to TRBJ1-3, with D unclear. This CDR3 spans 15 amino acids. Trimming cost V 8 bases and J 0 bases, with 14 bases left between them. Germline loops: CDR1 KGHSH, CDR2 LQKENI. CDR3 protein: CASNPYGSSGNTIYF. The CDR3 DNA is TGTGCCAGCAACCCCTATGGGAGCTCTGGAAACACCATATATTTT. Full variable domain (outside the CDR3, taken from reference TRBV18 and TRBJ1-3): NAGVMQNPRHLVRRRGQEARLRCSPMKGHSHVYWYRQLPEEGLKFMVYLQKENIIDESGMPKERFSAEFPKEGPSILRIQQVVRGDSAAYFCASNPYGSSGNTIYFGEGSWLTVV.

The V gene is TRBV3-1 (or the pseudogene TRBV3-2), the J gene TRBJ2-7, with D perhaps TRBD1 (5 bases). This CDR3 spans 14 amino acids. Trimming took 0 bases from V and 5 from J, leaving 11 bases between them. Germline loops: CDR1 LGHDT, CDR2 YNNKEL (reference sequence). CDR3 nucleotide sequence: TGTGCCAGCAGCCAAGATAGGGGCAGAGACGAGCAGTACTTC. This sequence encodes CASSQDRGRDEQYF.

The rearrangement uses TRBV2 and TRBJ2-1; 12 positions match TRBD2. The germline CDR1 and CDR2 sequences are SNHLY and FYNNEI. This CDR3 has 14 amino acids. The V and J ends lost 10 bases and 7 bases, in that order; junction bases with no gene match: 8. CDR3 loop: CATQTSGGVNEQFF. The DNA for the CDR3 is TGTGCCACCCAGACTAGCGGGGGAGTTAATGAGCAGTTCTTC.

In DNA, the CDR3 is TGCAGCGACAGACAGGGACGGACGAACACTGAAGCTTTCTTT. It yields the protein CSDRQGRTNTEAFF. J is TRBJ1-1 and V is TRBV29-1; TRBD1 aligns across 7 bases. The CDR3 totals 14 residues. J lost 1 base, V lost 7 bases, and 9 bases had no gene match. Germline CDR1 is SQVTM and CDR2 is ANQGSEA.

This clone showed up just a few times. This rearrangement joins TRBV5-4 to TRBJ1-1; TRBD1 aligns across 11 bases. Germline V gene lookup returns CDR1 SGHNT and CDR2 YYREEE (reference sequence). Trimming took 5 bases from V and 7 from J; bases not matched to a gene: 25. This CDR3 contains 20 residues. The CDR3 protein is CASRPTTRLGTGGELNEAFF. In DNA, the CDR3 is TGTGCCAGCAGACCCACGACCCGATTAGGGACAGGGGGGGAACTGAATGAAGCTTTCTTT.

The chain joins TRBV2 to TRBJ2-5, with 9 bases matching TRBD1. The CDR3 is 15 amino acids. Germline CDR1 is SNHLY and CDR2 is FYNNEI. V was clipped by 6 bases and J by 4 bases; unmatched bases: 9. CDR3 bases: TGTGCCAGCAGCCCGAGGGACAGGGCCCCAGAGACCCAGTACTTC. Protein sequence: CASSPRDRAPETQYF.

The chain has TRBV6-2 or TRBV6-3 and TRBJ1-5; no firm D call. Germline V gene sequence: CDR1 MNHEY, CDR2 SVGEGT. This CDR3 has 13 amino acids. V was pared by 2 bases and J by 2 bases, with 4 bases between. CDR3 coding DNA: TGTGCCAGCAGTTACACGGGCAATCAGCCCCAGCATTTT. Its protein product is CASSYTGNQPQHF.

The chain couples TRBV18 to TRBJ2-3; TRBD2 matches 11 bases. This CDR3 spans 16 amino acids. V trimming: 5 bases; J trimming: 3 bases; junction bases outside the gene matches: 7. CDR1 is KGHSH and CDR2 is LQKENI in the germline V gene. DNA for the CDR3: TGTGCCAGCTCAACCTCTAGCGGGGGGAGGACAGATACGCAGTATTTT. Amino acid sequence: CASSTSSGGRTDTQYF. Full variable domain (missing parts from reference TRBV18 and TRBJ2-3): NAGVMQNPRHLVRRRGQEARLRCSPMKGHSHVYWYRQLPEEGLKFMVYLQKENIIDESGMPKERFSAEFPKEGPSILRIQQVVRGDSAAYFCASSTSSGGRTDTQYFGPGTRLTVL.

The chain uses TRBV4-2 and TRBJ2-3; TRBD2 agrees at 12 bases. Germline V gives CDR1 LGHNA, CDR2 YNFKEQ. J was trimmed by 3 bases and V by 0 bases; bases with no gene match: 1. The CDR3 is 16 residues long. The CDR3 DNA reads TGTGCCAGCAGCCAAGAGCTAGCGGGGGGGACAGATACGCAGTATTTT. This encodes CASSQELAGGTDTQYF.

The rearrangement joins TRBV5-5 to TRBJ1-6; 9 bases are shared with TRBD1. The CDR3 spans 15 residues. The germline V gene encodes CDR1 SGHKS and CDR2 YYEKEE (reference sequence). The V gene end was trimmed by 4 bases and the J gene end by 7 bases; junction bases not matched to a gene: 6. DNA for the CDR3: TGTGCCAGCAGCCGGCCGGGACAGGGAAATTCACCCCTCCACTTT. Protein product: CASSRPGQGNSPLHF.

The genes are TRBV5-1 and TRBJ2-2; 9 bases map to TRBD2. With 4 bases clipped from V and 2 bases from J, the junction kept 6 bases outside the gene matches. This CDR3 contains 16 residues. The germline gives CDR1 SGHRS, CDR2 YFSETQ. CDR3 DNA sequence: TGCGCCAGCAGCCCTTTAGCGGGGGCAAACACCGGGGAGCTGTTTTTT. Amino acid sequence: CASSPLAGANTGELFF.

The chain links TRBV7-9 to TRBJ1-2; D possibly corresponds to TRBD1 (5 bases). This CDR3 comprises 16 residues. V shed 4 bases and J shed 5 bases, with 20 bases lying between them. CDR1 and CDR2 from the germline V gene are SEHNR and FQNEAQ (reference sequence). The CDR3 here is CASSSSTGTRGYGYTF. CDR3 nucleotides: TGTGCCAGCAGCTCGTCGACCGGGACTAGGGGATATGGCTACACCTTC.

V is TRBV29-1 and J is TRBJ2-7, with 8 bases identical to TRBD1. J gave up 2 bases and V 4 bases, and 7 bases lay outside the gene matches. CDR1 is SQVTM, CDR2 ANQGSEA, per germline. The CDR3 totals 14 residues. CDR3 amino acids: CSVAGTGITYEQYF. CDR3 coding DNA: TGCAGCGTTGCTGGGACAGGCATCACCTACGAGCAGTACTTC.